This section outlines one T cell receptor beta chain sequence together with its context. This sample was taken from a study of identifying expanded T cells in peripheral blood. This CDR3 is 15 amino acids long. V dropped 5 bases and J dropped 2 bases, with 16 bases sitting between them. Germline lookup yields CDR1 SGHTA and CDR2 FQGNSA. Profiling relied on immunoSEQ multiplex PCR, and the TCRdb table lists in-frame clones only, not all of them. The repertoire holds just under 65,000 clones, 70% to 90% seen once, with approximately 4.7% in the top ten. The receptor's source is a person aged 18 to 75 in good health. The sample was blood. This chain links TRBV7-2 with TRBJ2-7, with D perhaps given as TRBD1 or TRBD2 (5 bases each). The CDR3 nucleotides are TGTGCCAGCAGCCTTACGGGAACCAGGGCCTACGAGCAGTACTTC. Protein: CASSLTGTRAYEQYF.